One sample yielded the 24 T cell receptor beta chains listed below, sequenced in a study of blood T cell repertoires in COVID-19. This table comes from immunoSEQ multiplex PCR, and its TCRdb copy is limited to in-frame clones, with some not included. The sample includes around 190,000 clones, approximately 85% seen only once; the top ten take around 4.9%. The sample comprised peripheral blood. These receptors were taken from a woman of 80 years or more with acute or convalescent COVID-19.

As DNA, the CDR3 is TGTGCCAGCAGCTCAGAGACTAGTCGGGAGACCCAGTACTTC. Protein product: CASSSETSRETQYF. The chain employs TRBV11-2 and TRBJ2-5; D may be TRBD2 (6 bases). The CDR3 loop spans 14 amino acids. Germline CDR1 reads SGHAT; CDR2 reads FQNNGV. Trimming shortened V by 4 bases and J by 5 bases, and 14 bases separated the two germline ends.

The chain has TRBV2 and TRBJ2-1; TRBD2 matches 9 bases. This CDR3 is 16 amino acids long. Trimming cost V 7 bases and J 3 bases; bases outside gene matches: 10. The germline V gene encodes CDR1 SNHLY and CDR2 FYNNEI. The CDR3 DNA is TGTGCCAGCAACCAGCCCCTAGCGGGACACTACAATGAGCAGTTCTTC. The encoded protein is CASNQPLAGHYNEQFF.

This chain uses TRBV28 with TRBJ1-5, with D possibly TRBD1 on 6 matching bases. The germline CDR1 and CDR2 sequences are MDHEN and SYDVKM. The CDR3 spans 14 residues. Trimming cost V 6 bases and J 5 bases, with 14 bases left between them. The DNA of the CDR3 is TGTGCCAGCAGCATACGGACAGTACATCAGCCCCAGCATTTT. Its protein product is CASSIRTVHQPQHF.

The chain combines TRBV7-2 with TRBJ2-1, with 15 bases identical to TRBD2. Germline CDR1 SGHTA, CDR2 FQGNSA. The CDR3 sequence is 16 residues long. V was clipped by 4 bases and J by 11 bases; unmatched bases: 9. The CDR3 spells CASSSWTSGRARKQFF. Here the CDR3 DNA reads TGTGCCAGCAGCTCGTGGACTAGCGGGAGGGCCCGAAAGCAGTTCTTC.

The CDR3 DNA is TGCGCCAGCAGCCAGACGGGCACTGAAGCTTTCTTT. Protein: CASSQTGTEAFF. The V gene is TRBV5-1, the J gene TRBJ1-1; no reliable D call. Trimming took off 4 bases at V and 4 bases at J, with 8 bases between the two ends. The germline V gene has CDR1 SGHRS and CDR2 YFSETQ. The CDR3 totals 12 residues.

The chain links TRBV7-8 to TRBJ2-1; 14 positions agree with TRBD2. The trim removed 5 bases at V and 8 bases at J, leaving 5 bases unmatched. In germline, CDR1 is SGHVS, CDR2 FQNEAQ. There are 15 residues in the CDR3. The CDR3 DNA reads TGTGCCAGCAGCCTTGGGACTAGCGGGAGCTATGAGCAGTTCTTC. This gives the protein CASSLGTSGSYEQFF.

The CDR3 DNA reads TGTGCCAGCAGTTCCGCAGGTGGTCTCATTGGTGAGCAGTTCTTC. Protein product: CASSSAGGLIGEQFF. The chain is built from TRBV27 and TRBJ2-1, with unresolved D. V shed 4 bases and J shed 9 bases, with 19 bases lying between them. The CDR3 runs to 15 residues. Germline CDR1 MNHEY, CDR2 SMNVEV (reference sequence).

This sequence joins TRBV7-9 and TRBJ1-4; D is undetermined. The CDR3 has 16 amino acids. The V gene's germline CDR1 is SEHNR and CDR2 FQNEAQ (reference sequence). Trimming removed 1 base at V and 0 bases at J, with 9 bases between. CDR3 nucleotides: TGTGCCAGCAGCTTAGGGCAGTCTGCAACTAATGAAAAACTGTTTTTT. Translated: CASSLGQSATNEKLFF.

The genes are TRBV7-2 and TRBJ1-1, with D hard to call. This CDR3 spans 13 amino acids. Trimming cost V 5 bases and J 2 bases, with 9 bases left between them. CDR1 SGHTA and CDR2 FQGNSA come from the germline V gene. Here the CDR3 DNA reads TGTGCCAGCAGCATAGACCTAAACACTGAAGCTTTCTTT. This codes for CASSIDLNTEAFF.

Here the CDR3 DNA reads TGTGCCAGCCTTCGGTCTTCAAATGAGCAGTTCTTC. Protein sequence: CASLRSSNEQFF. The chain couples TRBV12-3 or TRBV12-4 to TRBJ2-1; D unresolved. V was shortened by 8 bases and J by 7 bases, with 12 bases between the two germline ends. CDR3 length: 12 residues.

The chain carries TRBV3-1 (or the pseudogene TRBV3-2) and TRBJ2-7, with 9 bases identical to TRBD1. V was pared by 1 base and J by 3 bases, with 4 bases of the junction left unmatched. This CDR3 is 15 amino acids long. Germline V gene lookup returns CDR1 LGHDT and CDR2 YNNKEL (reference sequence). The CDR3 region has the DNA TGTGCCAGCAGCCAAGTCCGGGACAGGGACTACGAGCAGTACTTC. It is translated as CASSQVRDRDYEQYF.

The V and J genes are TRBV7-2 and TRBJ1-2; TRBD1 matches 8 bases. The CDR3 totals 15 residues. V shed 4 bases, J shed 5 bases, and the junction held 9 bases outside the gene matches. Germline V gives CDR1 SGHTA, CDR2 FQGNSA. CDR3 DNA: TGTGCCAGCAGCTCAGGCGGACAGGGCTTTTATGGCTACACCTTC. This gives the protein CASSSGGQGFYGYTF.

V and J are TRBV4-2 and TRBJ2-1; 11 bases fit TRBD1. Germline-derived CDR1 and CDR2 are LGHNA and YNFKEQ. J gave up 8 bases and V 4 bases, and 10 bases lay outside the gene matches. This CDR3 comprises 16 residues. In DNA form, the CDR3 reads TGTGCCAGCAGCCCCCTCGGGACAGGGGGTAGGGATGAGCAGTTCTTC. Encoded protein: CASSPLGTGGRDEQFF.

The gene calls are TRBV5-1 and TRBJ1-1, with TRBD1 identical over 7 bases. Germline-derived CDR1 and CDR2 are SGHRS and YFSETQ. The CDR3 is 14 residues long. V trimming: 3 bases; J trimming: 6 bases; junction bases outside the gene matches: 8. The CDR3: CASSSQGREAEAFF. CDR3 bases: TGCGCCAGCAGCTCACAGGGGCGTGAGGCTGAAGCTTTCTTT.

The chain is built from TRBV5-1 and TRBJ1-1, with D unresolved. CDR3 length equals 14 residues. V lost 5 bases, J lost 3 bases, and 14 bases lay in between. Germline CDR1 is SGHRS and CDR2 is YFSETQ. The CDR3 DNA is TGCGCCAGCAGTGCCCAGGAGGGCCACACTGAAGCTTTCTTT. The encoded protein is CASSAQEGHTEAFF.

The chain links TRBV6-5 to TRBJ2-1; 9 bases match TRBD2. CDR3 size: 14 residues. The trim removed 6 bases at V and 5 bases at J, leaving 5 bases unmatched. The V gene's germline CDR1 is MNHEY and CDR2 SVGAGI. The CDR3 DNA sequence: TGTGCCAGCAGCCTAGCGGGAAAAAACAATGAGCAGTTCTTC. As protein: CASSLAGKNNEQFF.

CDR3 in DNA: TGTGCCAGCAGCCGACAGGGGGCCAGGGGAGAGACCCAGTACTTC. It specifies CASSRQGARGETQYF. The chain joins TRBV6-2 or TRBV6-3 to TRBJ2-5; TRBD1 agrees at 10 bases. The V and J ends lost 6 bases and 4 bases, in that order; junction bases with no gene match: 8. Germline lookup yields CDR1 MNHEY and CDR2 SVGEGT. The CDR3 runs 15 residues.

CDR3 residues: CASSPIQSETQYF. The CDR3 nucleotides are TGTGCCAGCTCACCAATACAGTCGGAGACCCAGTACTTC. V and J are TRBV18 and TRBJ2-5; unclear D gene. Trimming removed 2 bases from V and 5 bases from J, with 9 bases in between. This CDR3 region has 13 residues. Germline CDR1 and CDR2: KGHSH and LQKENI.

This clone was detected only a few times. The chain is built from TRBV18 and TRBJ1-4; 7 bases fit TRBD1. Trimming cost V 3 bases and J 6 bases; bases outside gene matches: 7. This CDR3 region has 15 residues. Looked up from germline, CDR1 is KGHSH and CDR2 is LQKENI. The CDR3 loop is CASSPYTGEDEKLFF. For the CDR3, the DNA is TGTGCCAGCTCACCGTACACAGGGGAGGATGAAAAACTGTTTTTT.

CDR3 amino acids: CASSLLGRAPNEQFF. The CDR3 DNA reads TGTGCCAGCAGCTTACTCGGGAGGGCCCCCAATGAGCAGTTCTTC. The chain couples TRBV7-8 to TRBJ2-1, with 8 positions matching TRBD2. In germline, CDR1 is SGHVS, CDR2 FQNEAQ. V dropped 2 bases and J dropped 6; count of bases not matched to a gene: 6. The CDR3 is 15 residues long. Full variable domain (outside the CDR3, taken from reference TRBV7-8 and TRBJ2-1): GAGVSQSPRYKVAKRGQDVALRCDPISGHVSLFWYQQALGQGPEFLTYFQNEAQLDKSGLPSDRFFAERPEGSVSTLKIQRTQQEDSAVYLCASSLLGRAPNEQFFGPGTRLTVL.

V is TRBV29-1 and J is TRBJ1-4; tentatively, D is TRBD1 (5 bases). Germline loops: CDR1 SQVTM, CDR2 ANQGSEA. Trimming removed 5 bases at V and 8 bases at J, with 15 bases between. This CDR3 has 13 amino acids. The CDR3 DNA follows: TGCAGCGTTCTAACGGCGGGGGACGAAAAACTGTTTTTT. Encoded protein: CSVLTAGDEKLFF.

The CDR3 nucleotides read TGTGCCAGCAGTTTAAGGGGCGCAGATACGCAGTATTTT. It specifies CASSLRGADTQYF. The genes are TRBV12-3 or TRBV12-4 and TRBJ2-3; a weak D match, TRBD1 (5 bases). V was trimmed by 2 bases and J by 4 bases, leaving 7 bases between them. The CDR3 extends over 13 amino acids.

The chain combines TRBV7-9 with TRBJ2-5; 7 bases are shared with TRBD2. J gave up 2 bases and V 3 bases, and 9 bases lay outside the gene matches. The CDR3 runs 16 residues. Per germline, CDR1 SEHNR and CDR2 FQNEAQ (reference sequence). The CDR3 DNA reads TGTGCCAGCAGCTTGAGGGGAGCGGGACCGCAAGAGACCCAGTACTTC. It encodes CASSLRGAGPQETQYF.

This clone has just a few counts. The chain joins TRBV6-1 to TRBJ1-2; 7 positions match TRBD1. CDR1 MNHNS and CDR2 SASEGT come from the germline V gene. The CDR3 totals 14 residues. V lost 1 base and J lost 2; bases outside the gene matches: 1. DNA for the CDR3: TGTGCCAGCAGTGAAGAGGGACAGAACTATGGCTACACCTTC. Amino acids: CASSEEGQNYGYTF.